The TCR beta chain described here comes from a study of blood T cells in healthy people across ages. Findings and caveats of the study: Per million T cells, TCR beta diversity dropped roughly linearly as age increased.

V lost 0 bases and J lost 2, with 7 bases in between. This CDR3 has 13 residues. Germline CDR1 and CDR2: DFQATT and SNEGSKA (reference sequence). It was with a sample-barcoded 5' primer and a J-beta primer mix that a second PCR of roughly 7 to 12 cycles was run. Researchers report that a template-switch adaptor with 12 random nucleotides tagged each cDNA molecule. TCRdb redid the calling of the 5' RACE reads with MiXCR, one entry per CDR3 protein. The sample records about 620,000 distinct CDR3 sequences, 40% to 65% being singletons. This clonotype was detected only a few times. Its antigen is currently unknown.

V usage is TRBV20-1 and J usage is TRBJ1-1; no reliable D call. The specimen was blood. The source of this sequence is an elderly woman in good health. The CDR3 reads CSARDRGNTEAFF. DNA of the CDR3: TGCAGTGCTAGAGATCGAGGCAACACTGAAGCTTTCTTT.